This entry lists 32 T cell receptor beta chains sequenced from one sample in a study of blood T cell repertoires in COVID-19. Clones were sequenced by immunoSEQ multiplex PCR, and TCRdb holds only the in-frame ones, with some missing. The sample yields fewer than 200,000 clones, around four fifths seen once. The source material was peripheral blood. These TCRs come from a man between 65 and 85 years old with acute or convalescent COVID-19.

The chain is built from TRBV15 and TRBJ2-1, with 8 bases identical to TRBD1. Trimming at V came to 4 bases and at J to 2 bases, leaving 10 bases not matched to a gene. Germline-derived CDR1 and CDR2 are LNHNV and YYDKDF (reference sequence). The CDR3 sequence is 17 residues long. The CDR3 here is CATSNLGTGHAYNEQFF. The DNA for the CDR3 is TGTGCCACCAGCAATCTAGGGACAGGCCATGCCTACAATGAGCAGTTCTTC.

Here the CDR3 DNA reads TGTGCCAGCAGCTCCGCTAGCGGGAGCCAAGAGACCCAGTACTTC. Its translation: CASSSASGSQETQYF. The J gene is TRBJ2-5, the V gene TRBV5-4; TRBD2 agrees at 10 bases. After removal of 3 bases from V and 1 base from J, the junction contained 3 bases not matched to a gene. Germline V CDR1 and CDR2: SGHNT, YYREEE (reference sequence). This CDR3 is built from 15 residues.

This chain joins TRBV14 and TRBJ1-5; D not certain. The V gene's germline CDR1 is SGHDN and CDR2 FVKESK. V shed 2 bases and J shed 4 bases, with 15 bases lying between them. CDR3 length: 16 residues. CDR3 amino acids: CASSQRGGLTNQPQHF. In DNA form, the CDR3 reads TGTGCCAGCAGCCAACGTGGAGGGTTGACTAATCAGCCCCAGCATTTT.

The chain carries TRBV7-9 and TRBJ1-6; no definite D call. Trimming stripped 3 bases from V and 8 bases from J, with 17 bases between. The germline V gene encodes CDR1 SEHNR and CDR2 FQNEAQ (reference sequence). CDR3 length equals 16 residues. The CDR3 loop reads CASSLLGAGGDSPLHF. The CDR3 DNA reads TGTGCCAGCAGCTTGCTGGGAGCGGGTGGGGATTCACCCCTCCACTTT. The whole variable domain, filled in from reference TRBV7-9 and TRBJ1-6, reads DTGVSQNPRHKITKRGQNVTFRCDPISEHNRLYWYRQTLGQGPEFLTYFQNEAQLEKSRLLSDRFSAERPKGSFSTLEIQRTEQGDSAMYLCASSLLGAGGDSPLHFGNGTRLTVT.

CDR3 in amino acids: CASSRGGPYNQPQHF. The CDR3 region has the DNA TGTGCCAGCAGCAGGGGCGGACCCTACAATCAGCCCCAGCATTTT. The rearrangement joins TRBV21-1 to TRBJ1-5; the table's D gene call, TRBD1, was not cross checked with the DNA. TRBV21-1 is reported as a pseudogene. This CDR3 is built from 15 residues.

The J gene is TRBJ1-1, the V gene TRBV5-5; possibly TRBD1 for D (5 bases). Germline V gene sequence: CDR1 SGHKS, CDR2 YYEKEE (reference sequence). V was clipped by 3 bases and J by 11 bases, with 26 bases between them. There are 16 residues in the CDR3. The DNA for the CDR3 is TGTGCCAGCAGCTCCTCTGCGCGGGACCCCGAATCGAGGGCTTTCTTT. Translated, it gives CASSSSARDPESRAFF.

The chain joins TRBV10-3 to TRBJ1-6; 7 bases are shared with TRBD1. Germline CDR1 reads ENHRY; CDR2 reads SYGVKD. V trimming: 2 bases; J trimming: 4 bases; junction bases outside the gene matches: 2. This CDR3 comprises 15 residues. The CDR3 sequence is CAISETGQYNSPLHF. The CDR3 DNA sequence: TGTGCCATCAGTGAGACGGGACAGTATAATTCACCCCTCCACTTT.

This chain connects TRBV9 to TRBJ2-7; D call uncertain. Germline V gene sequence: CDR1 SGDLS, CDR2 YYNGEE. This CDR3 is built from 14 residues. Trimming shortened V by 0 bases and J by 3 bases, and 10 bases separated the two germline ends. CDR3 in DNA: TGTGCCAGCAGCGTAGCCCAGATTCTCTACGAGCAGTACTTC. It is translated as CASSVAQILYEQYF.

V gene TRBV19 combines with J gene TRBJ2-5; D might be TRBD1 (5 bases). With 6 bases removed from V and 3 bases from J, the gap between germline ends came to 14 bases. Germline assignment: CDR1 LNHDA and CDR2 SQIVND (reference sequence). The CDR3 spans 14 residues. CDR3 sequence: CASRASDTKETQYF. The CDR3 DNA sequence: TGTGCCAGTAGAGCTTCGGACACCAAAGAGACCCAGTACTTC.

V and J are TRBV5-1 and TRBJ2-1, with D possibly TRBD2 on 6 matching bases. The CDR3 covers 17 residues. V lost 0 bases, J lost 6 bases, and 19 bases lay in between. CDR1 is SGHRS and CDR2 is YFSETQ in the germline V gene. The CDR3 DNA follows: TGCGCCAGCAGCTTGGAAGTGTCGGGACTCCTTTTCAATGAGCAGTTCTTC. Translated, it gives CASSLEVSGLLFNEQFF.

V is TRBV5-1 and J is TRBJ1-4; TRBD1 agrees at 7 bases. The CDR3 consists of 15 residues. Trimming removed 4 bases from V and 4 bases from J; junction bases left unmatched: 7. Germline loops: CDR1 SGHRS, CDR2 YFSETQ. The CDR3, as DNA: TGCGCCAGCAGCCGGGCGACAGGGCGTAATGAAAAACTGTTTTTT. It translates to CASSRATGRNEKLFF.

This clone was picked up one time. J is TRBJ1-3 and V is TRBV7-6; 9 nucleotides agree with TRBD1. The CDR3 extends over 16 amino acids. Trimming removed 5 bases from V and 2 bases from J; junction bases left unmatched: 7. The germline V gene encodes CDR1 SGHVS and CDR2 FNYEAQ. CDR3 nucleotides: TGTGCCAGCAGCCCGGGACAGGGACCCCCTGGAAACACCATATATTTT. This translates into CASSPGQGPPGNTIYF.

This clone was seen only a few times. J is TRBJ1-6 and V is TRBV5-4, with D hard to call. Trimming stripped 0 bases from V and 7 bases from J, with 14 bases between. The CDR3 contains 16 residues. In germline, CDR1 is SGHNT, CDR2 YYREEE (reference sequence). The CDR3 DNA is TGTGCCAGCAGCTTGGGGCCAGCAGGAGGGAATTCACCCCTCCACTTT. This encodes CASSLGPAGGNSPLHF.

The chain links TRBV2 to TRBJ2-1, with D possibly matching TRBD2 (6 bases). Between the trimmed V and J ends, which lost 2 bases and 15 bases, there was a span of 23 bases. Germline values: CDR1 SNHLY, CDR2 FYNNEI. The CDR3 spans 15 residues. The CDR3 protein is CASSERGTPALKGFF. The DNA for the CDR3 is TGTGCCAGCAGTGAACGGGGGACGCCGGCATTAAAGGGGTTCTTC.

The rearrangement links TRBV6-5 to TRBJ1-1; D uncertain. The CDR3 is 14 residues long. Germline loops: CDR1 MNHEY, CDR2 SVGAGI. V was pared by 6 bases and J by 6 bases, with 17 bases between. CDR3 in amino acids: CASRREERSAEAFF. The CDR3 bases are TGTGCCAGCAGAAGAGAGGAACGGTCGGCTGAAGCTTTCTTT.

The chain links TRBV2 to TRBJ2-3; tentative D call: TRBD1 (6 bases). The CDR3 loop spans 15 amino acids. The V and J ends lost 6 bases and 3 bases respectively, with 16 bases between them. Germline CDR1 and CDR2: SNHLY and FYNNEI. The CDR3 protein is CASRGQMASTDTQYF. CDR3 DNA sequence: TGTGCCAGCAGAGGACAGATGGCCTCGACAGATACGCAGTATTTT.

In this sample, this clone turned up once. V usage is TRBV5-1 and J usage is TRBJ1-3, with 11 bases identical to TRBD1. The CDR3 has 17 residues. The V gene end was trimmed by 4 bases and the J gene end by 1 base; junction bases not matched to a gene: 7. From germline, CDR1 is SGHRS and CDR2 YFSETQ. CDR3 sequence reads: CASSLRTGGSSGNTIYF. As DNA, the CDR3 is TGCGCCAGCAGCCTCCGGACAGGGGGCTCATCTGGAAACACCATATATTTT.

This clone appeared a single time. J is TRBJ2-5 and V is TRBV11-3; 7 bases agree with TRBD2. The V gene end was trimmed by 5 bases and the J gene end by 2 bases; junction bases not matched to a gene: 11. The CDR3 length is 16 residues. Germline CDR1 reads SGHNT; CDR2 reads YENEEA. The CDR3 DNA is TGTGCCAGCAGCCCTTCCGCGGGAGTAGGGCAAGAGACCCAGTACTTC. It codes for CASSPSAGVGQETQYF.

The V gene is TRBV19, the J gene TRBJ1-4, with 7 bases aligning to TRBD1. J lost 0 bases, V lost 6 bases, and 13 bases had no gene match. Germline CDR1 LNHDA, CDR2 SQIVND (reference sequence). This CDR3 spans 18 amino acids. The CDR3 sequence: CASSASGRTGATNEKLFF. As DNA, the CDR3 is TGTGCCAGTAGCGCATCTGGCCGGACAGGAGCAACTAATGAAAAACTGTTTTTT.

This chain links TRBV6-1 with TRBJ2-7; D might be TRBD2 (5 bases). Trimming took 2 bases from V and 5 from J, leaving 13 bases between them. Germline V lookup: CDR1 MNHNS, CDR2 SASEGT. CDR3 length equals 14 residues. The CDR3 bases are TGTGCCAGCAGTGAATACGCGGGTGGGGACGAGCAGTACTTC. It translates to CASSEYAGGDEQYF.

The chain employs TRBV5-1 and TRBJ1-1, with TRBD1 matching over 7 bases. V lost 3 bases and J lost 0; bases outside the gene matches: 14. The CDR3 contains 18 residues. CDR1 is SGHRS, CDR2 YFSETQ, per germline. The CDR3: CASSSPQGQPLMNTEAFF. The CDR3 nucleotides are TGCGCCAGCAGCTCGCCACAGGGGCAACCTCTCATGAACACTGAAGCTTTCTTT.

This chain connects TRBV10-3 to TRBJ2-3, with 10 nucleotides matching TRBD2. CDR1 is ENHRY and CDR2 is SYGVKD in the germline V gene. This CDR3 has 16 amino acids. Unmatched junction bases numbered 6, after V lost 4 bases and J lost 2 bases. The CDR3 DNA is TGTGCCATCAGTGGAAAGGGGACTAGCGACACAGATACGCAGTATTTT. Encoded protein: CAISGKGTSDTDTQYF.

V and J are TRBV27 and TRBJ1-5; TRBD1 agrees at 8 bases. Germline loops: CDR1 MNHEY, CDR2 SMNVEV (reference sequence). V was pared by 6 bases and J by 7 bases, with 8 bases of the junction left unmatched. CDR3 size: 14 residues. The CDR3 reads CASSYGQGGQPQHF. CDR3 in DNA: TGTGCCAGCAGCTACGGACAGGGTGGGCAGCCCCAGCATTTT.

The chain joins TRBV4-3 to TRBJ2-1, with D maybe TRBD2 (6 bases). This CDR3 is 16 amino acids long. CDR1 LGHNA and CDR2 YSLEER come from the germline V gene. The germline V and J ends were trimmed by 3 bases and 2 bases, with 14 bases remaining between them. The CDR3 nucleotides read TGCGCCAGCAGCCATCAGTTCGGGGGAGCCTACAATGAGCAGTTCTTC. Its protein is CASSHQFGGAYNEQFF.

This clone was seen a few times. This chain joins TRBV28 and TRBJ1-2, with D possibly being TRBD1 (5 bases). Trimming stripped 3 bases from V and 6 bases from J, with 11 bases between. Germline V gives CDR1 MDHEN, CDR2 SYDVKM. This CDR3 contains 13 residues. CDR3 loop: CASSLGGSDGYTF. The CDR3 region has the DNA TGTGCCAGCAGTTTGGGGGGGTCCGATGGCTACACCTTC.

The CDR3 loop is CASRLKGQENQPQHF. The CDR3 DNA reads as TGTGCCAGCAGACTCAAGGGACAGGAGAATCAGCCCCAGCATTTT. This chain joins TRBV2 and TRBJ1-5; 8 bases match TRBD1. Germline assignment: CDR1 SNHLY and CDR2 FYNNEI. CDR3 length equals 15 residues. V gave up 6 bases and J gave up 4 bases; unmatched junction bases: 8.

The chain recombines TRBV2 with TRBJ1-2; no firm D call. Germline V CDR1 and CDR2: SNHLY, FYNNEI. The CDR3 has 12 amino acids. Trimming left V 4 bases short and J 2 bases short, with 5 bases between. Here the CDR3 DNA reads TGTGCCAGCAGTGCCCAAAACTATGGCTACACCTTC. Its protein is CASSAQNYGYTF.

A few counts support this clone. The V gene is TRBV2, the J gene TRBJ1-1; TRBD1 matches 9 bases. The CDR3 runs to 16 residues. Per the germline V gene, CDR1 is SNHLY and CDR2 is FYNNEI. The ends lost 0 bases at V and 4 bases at J; junction bases unmatched: 6. CDR3 sequence reads: CASSEAGQGGSTEAFF. In nucleotides, the CDR3 is TGTGCCAGCAGTGAAGCGGGACAGGGAGGGTCCACTGAAGCTTTCTTT.

This clone came up a few times. The CDR3 here is CASMGRGPTGELFF. The DNA of the CDR3 is TGTGCCAGCATGGGCAGGGGGCCAACCGGGGAGCTGTTTTTT. The V and J genes are TRBV7-9 and TRBJ2-2, with 8 bases lining up with TRBD1. Germline CDR1 SEHNR, CDR2 FQNEAQ (reference sequence). Germline trimming cut 7 bases from V and 5 bases from J; bases unmatched to any gene: 6. The CDR3 sequence is 14 residues long.

V gene TRBV2 combines with J gene TRBJ2-2; 9 nucleotides agree with TRBD2. The germline V gene encodes CDR1 SNHLY and CDR2 FYNNEI. Germline trimming cut 9 bases from V and 6 bases from J; bases unmatched to any gene: 8. CDR3 length: 14 residues. This chain's CDR3 is CASYPGLAAGELFF. The CDR3 DNA is TGTGCCAGTTACCCGGGACTAGCTGCCGGGGAGCTGTTTTTT.

V gene TRBV5-1 combines with J gene TRBJ2-6, with TRBD1 matching 10 bases. CDR1 is SGHRS, CDR2 YFSETQ, per germline. The ends lost 4 bases at V and 0 bases at J; junction bases unmatched: 13. The CDR3 has 20 amino acids. This CDR3 reads CASSLPWGTGDHSGANVLTF. The CDR3 DNA sequence: TGCGCCAGCAGCCTCCCATGGGGGACAGGGGATCACTCTGGGGCCAACGTCCTGACTTTC.

This chain connects TRBV30 to TRBJ2-1, with 10 bases aligning to TRBD2. There are 13 residues in the CDR3. Germline V gives CDR1 GTSNPN, CDR2 SVGIG (reference sequence). Trimming took 5 bases from V and 7 from J; bases not matched to a gene: 5. CDR3 in DNA: TGTGCCTGGCAGCGGGAGGGTAGAAATGAGCAGTTCTTC. Its translation is CAWQREGRNEQFF.